This TCR beta chain stems from a study of blood T cell repertoires in COVID-19. As for the study in general: COVID-19 samples, acute and convalescent, were from the United States, Italy and Spain.

As processed by the authors: Estimation of nucleated cell counts was performed using reference gene primer amplification. The data were produced by immunoSEQ multiplex PCR, yet TCRdb's version contains in-frame clones alone and is incomplete. The DNA was the basis for D and trimming; V, J and clone size are from that table. The sample includes more than 300,000 clones, 88% seen only once; the top ten take less than 1.5%. The age range of participants was about 18 to 100 years, with residence in approximately 25 US areas. The V end was cut by 1 base, the J end by 2 bases, with 9 bases between. The CDR3 runs 16 residues. Germline CDR1 is LGHNA and CDR2 is YSLEER.

V gene TRBV4-3 combines with J gene TRBJ1-6; possibly TRBD1 for D (6 bases). The TCR sequence derives from a young woman who had recovered from COVID-19. Sequenced sample: PBMCs or T cells enriched from blood (not recorded which). The DNA for the CDR3 is TGCGCCAGCAGCCAAGTCCGACAGGCCTATAATTCACCCCTCCACTTT. Its protein is CASSQVRQAYNSPLHF.